This is a list of T cell receptor beta chains from one sample in a study of T-cell reconstitution after alpha-beta-depleted transplantation in children. One entry per CDR3 protein, called by TCRdb with MiXCR from the PCR reads. The table records 500,000 or so distinct CDR3 sequences, roughly 33% of them present only once. The specimen comprised PBMCs from the stem cell graft donor, sampled from the stem cell graft. The origin of the receptors is a human donor who donated a stem cell graft to a child with aplastic anemia. The CDR3 runs from the conserved cysteine through the conserved F or W. The D gene is left open where the match is weak. Size values are once, few and many counts, or a class for expanded clones, and some rows have none.

clone_size	v_call	j_call	d_call	cdr3_aa	cdr3_nt
NA	TRBV5-1	TRBJ2-1	TRBD2	CASSLPSGRIYEQFF	TGCGCCAGCAGCCTGCCCAGCGGGAGGATATATGAGCAGTTCTTC
NA	TRBV7-2	TRBJ2-1	TRBD2	CASSLVPPDSGSDNCQFF	TGTGCCAGCAGCTTAGTGCCACCTGACAGCGGGAGTGATAATTGTCAGTTCTTC
few	TRBV6-1	TRBJ2-7	TRBD1	CASSPGAGGSYEQYF	TGTGCCAGCAGTCCCGGGGCAGGGGGCTCCTACGAGCAGTACTTC
NA	TRBV12-3/TRBV12-4	TRBJ2-2	NA	CASSHGSTGELFF	TGTGCCAGCAGCCATGGGAGCACCGGGGAGCTGTTTTTT
NA	TRBV7-2	TRBJ2-5	TRBD1	CASSPRTGLQETQYF	TGTGCCAGCAGCCCCCGGACAGGATTACAAGAGACCCAGTACTTC
NA	TRBV4-3	TRBJ1-4	TRBD1	CASSQAVQGANEKLFF	TGCGCCAGCAGCCAGGCGGTACAGGGGGCGAATGAAAAACTGTTTTTT
NA	TRBV30	TRBJ2-3	NA	CAWRGWTDTQYF	TGTGCCTGGAGAGGGTGGACAGATACGCAGTATTTT
NA	TRBV20-1	TRBJ2-3	NA	CSARDTAPDTQYF	TGCAGTGCTAGAGACACCGCTCCAGATACGCAGTATTTT
NA	TRBV3-1	TRBJ1-3	NA	CASSQVDFGGFYTIYF	TGTGCCAGCAGCCAAGTGGATTTTGGAGGGTTTTACACCATATATTTT
few	TRBV29-1	TRBJ2-7	NA	CSVNDRMNSYEQYF	TGCAGCGTTAATGACAGGATGAACTCCTACGAGCAGTACTTC
NA	TRBV7-8	TRBJ2-1	NA	CASSPPGAPYNEQFF	TGTGCCAGCAGCCCGCCAGGGGCCCCCTACAATGAGCAGTTCTTC
NA	TRBV7-6	TRBJ2-1	TRBD2	CASSTGLADLHLTYNEQFF	TGTGCCAGCAGCACGGGACTAGCGGACCTGCACTTAACCTACAATGAGCAGTTCTTC
NA	TRBV11-1	TRBJ2-6	TRBD1	CASSPFSGTGSSGANVLTF	TGTGCCAGCAGCCCGTTCTCCGGGACAGGGTCTTCTGGGGCCAACGTCCTGACTTTC
few	TRBV18	TRBJ2-3	TRBD1	CASSLTGESSTDTQYF	TGTGCCAGCTCGCTAACAGGGGAATCTAGCACAGATACGCAGTATTTT
few	TRBV5-6	TRBJ1-4	NA	CASSTRSGTVFPTNEKLFF	TGTGCCAGCAGCACCCGGTCCGGCACGGTTTTTCCAACTAATGAAAAACTGTTTTTT
few	TRBV7-2	TRBJ1-1	NA	CASSPYPLNTEAFF	TGTGCCAGCAGCCCCTATCCCCTGAACACTGAAGCTTTCTTT
once	TRBV29-1	TRBJ2-5	TRBD1	CSVRPGQGLETQYF	TGCAGCGTACGACCGGGACAGGGTTTAGAGACCCAGTACTTC
NA	TRBV6-1	TRBJ2-3	NA	CASSPLRPPGADTQYF	TGTGCCAGCAGCCCCTTGAGGCCGCCCGGCGCAGATACGCAGTATTTT
few	TRBV5-1	TRBJ1-3	TRBD1	CASSTRGLGNTIYF	TGCGCCAGCAGCACCAGGGGGCTTGGAAACACCATATATTTT
NA	TRBV29-1	TRBJ2-1	NA	CSDWARTSNEQFF	TGCAGTGACTGGGCCCGTACCTCCAATGAGCAGTTCTTC
few	TRBV11-1	TRBJ1-1	NA	CASSPRGRITEAFF	TGTGCCAGCAGCCCCCGGGGGCGCATCACTGAAGCTTTCTTT
NA	TRBV6-1	TRBJ2-5	NA	CASSEGAGQETQYF	TGTGCCAGCAGTGAAGGGGCAGGGCAAGAGACCCAGTACTTC
NA	TRBV5-1	TRBJ1-5	NA	CASSLDGYGNQPQHF	TGCGCCAGCAGCTTGGATGGTTATGGCAATCAGCCCCAGCATTTT
NA	TRBV29-1	TRBJ1-2	TRBD1	CSAESPGQGFGYTF	TGCAGCGCTGAGTCCCCGGGACAGGGGTTCGGCTACACCTTC
NA	TRBV20-1	TRBJ1-3	NA	CSARVRITGNTIYF	TGCAGTGCTAGAGTGCGGATTACTGGAAACACCATATATTTT
few	TRBV7-2	TRBJ2-3	TRBD2	CASSSLENSGITDTQYF	TGTGCCAGCAGCTCGCTAGAGAATAGCGGGATCACAGATACGCAGTATTTT
few	TRBV20-1	TRBJ1-5	NA	CSARVSQTERRNQPQHF	TGCAGTGCTAGAGTTTCCCAAACCGAGAGACGCAATCAGCCCCAGCATTTT
NA	TRBV13	TRBJ2-1	TRBD2	CASSLEGLAGGQRAPEQFF	TGTGCCAGCAGCTTAGAGGGACTAGCGGGAGGCCAAAGAGCCCCTGAGCAGTTCTTC
NA	TRBV12-3/TRBV12-4	TRBJ2-7	TRBD2	CASSSGTSGRYEQYF	TGTGCCAGCAGTTCCGGGACTAGCGGGAGATACGAGCAGTACTTC
NA	TRBV29-1	TRBJ2-2	NA	CSAGIGAANTGELFF	TGCAGCGCAGGTATTGGCGCCGCGAACACCGGGGAGCTGTTTTTT
few	TRBV9	TRBJ1-3	TRBD1	CASSATGVSGNTIYF	TGTGCCAGCAGCGCTACAGGGGTCTCTGGAAACACCATATATTTT
few	TRBV20-1	TRBJ2-1	TRBD2	CSAPTSGAYNEQFF	TGCAGTGCTCCGACTAGCGGGGCATACAATGAGCAGTTCTTC
NA	TRBV7-2	TRBJ1-3	TRBD1	CASGGQGRGNTIYF	TGTGCCAGCGGAGGACAGGGTCGAGGAAACACCATATATTTT
many	TRBV21-1	TRBJ1-5	NA	CASPFGTGSRGGNQPQHF	NA
NA	TRBV5-1	TRBJ2-7	TRBD2	CASSYRRGLAGGQNYEQYF	TGCGCCAGCAGCTACCGCCGTGGACTAGCGGGAGGACAGAACTACGAGCAGTACTTC
once	TRBV5-1	TRBJ2-2	NA	CASSLGPFTGELFF	TGCGCCAGCAGCTTGGGACCCTTCACCGGGGAGCTGTTTTTT
NA	TRBV29-1	TRBJ1-3	NA	CSVQAWSGNTIYF	TGCAGCGTTCAGGCATGGTCAGGAAACACCATATATTTT
NA	TRBV4-2	TRBJ2-7	TRBD1	CASSQATGTGGEQYF	TGTGCCAGCAGCCAGGCAACCGGGACAGGGGGTGAGCAGTACTTC
NA	TRBV20-1	TRBJ2-7	NA	CSARGRTERSHEQYF	TGCAGTGCTAGAGGTAGGACGGAACGTTCCCACGAGCAGTACTTC
few	TRBV7-2	TRBJ2-2	TRBD2	CASSEGLARNTGELFF	TGTGCCAGCAGCGAGGGACTAGCGAGGAACACCGGGGAGCTGTTTTTT
NA	TRBV9	TRBJ1-5	NA	CASSSDGVLNQPQHF	TGTGCCAGCAGTTCAGATGGGGTCCTCAATCAGCCCCAGCATTTT
NA	TRBV12-3/TRBV12-4	TRBJ1-1	NA	CASSLVFPGANTEAFF	TGTGCCAGCAGTTTAGTCTTCCCGGGGGCGAACACTGAAGCTTTCTTT
NA	TRBV5-4	TRBJ2-2	TRBD2	CASSGLAGGPHTGELFF	TGTGCCAGCAGCGGACTAGCGGGAGGGCCACACACCGGGGAGCTGTTTTTT
few	TRBV20-1	TRBJ1-5	NA	CSARVPLSSNQPQHF	TGCAGTGCTAGAGTCCCCCTAAGCAGCAATCAGCCCCAGCATTTT
NA	TRBV20-1	TRBJ1-5	NA	CSATQTLNQPQHF	TGCAGTGCCACTCAGACACTCAATCAGCCCCAGCATTTT
many	TRBV7-2	TRBJ2-5	NA	CASSKQRAQETQYF	TGTGCCAGCAGCAAACAACGGGCCCAAGAGACCCAGTACTTC
NA	TRBV11-3	TRBJ2-1	TRBD2	CASRGLANNEQFF	TGTGCCAGCAGAGGACTAGCTAATAATGAGCAGTTCTTC
NA	TRBV5-1	TRBJ2-3	NA	CASSLWRADTQYF	TGCGCCAGCAGCTTGTGGAGGGCAGATACGCAGTATTTT
once	TRBV29-1	TRBJ2-1	NA	CSVVSRNEQLF	TGCAGCGTTGTTAGCAGGAATGAGCAGCTCTTC
NA	TRBV6-1	TRBJ2-5	TRBD2	CASSELAGGPETQYF	TGTGCCAGCAGTGAACTAGCGGGAGGGCCAGAGACCCAGTACTTC